Sequencing of this T cell receptor beta chain was carried out in a study of cytomegalovirus exposure and HLA in healthy donors. Sequencing used immunoSEQ multiplex PCR; TCRdb keeps in-frame clones, though not all of them. The data hold about 110,000 clones, with over 75% observed a single time. A word on this clone: What it binds is not known.

General study results and limits: Testing in vitro showed a few CMV-associated chains specific for CMV antigens. Most TCR sequences proved rare, with some public TCRs found in many donors.

CDR1 SEHNR and CDR2 FQNEAQ come from the germline V gene (reference sequence). The CDR3 runs to 13 residues. The V segment lost 5 bases and the J segment 6 bases; nucleotides outside the gene matches: 5. The sequence came from a woman aged 18-29 years in good health and CMV-seronegative. The chain has TRBV7-9 and TRBJ1-1, with TRBD1 identical over 8 bases. Sequences were obtained from PBMCs. Here the CDR3 reads CASSGKQGAEAFF. Here the CDR3 DNA reads TGTGCCAGCAGCGGCAAACAGGGGGCTGAAGCTTTCTTT.